The clone carrying this T cell receptor (beta chain) has a count of ten or more. Its antigen remains unidentified. Primers used in a second PCR of about 7 to 12 cycles were a sample-barcoded 5' primer and a J-beta primer mix. TCRdb reprocessed the 5' RACE reads with MiXCR, giving one entry per CDR3 protein. Counted here are some 700,000 distinct CDR3 sequences, 22% occurring once; the ten biggest clones make up roughly 22%. The CDR3 spans 16 residues. V gave up 2 bases and J gave up 3 bases; unmatched junction bases: 5. Per germline, CDR1 DFQATT and CDR2 SNEGSKA (reference sequence). This record belongs to a study of blood T cells in healthy people across ages. At the level of the study: Template switching recovered approximately one barcoded beta molecule for every two T cells. General study results and limits: CMV status of donors was unknown, possibly confounding expanded clonotype changes. Because sorting was not performed, PBMCs prevented conclusive naive versus antigen-experienced comparison.

Sequencing used blood. The source of this sequence is a man between 65 and 85 years old in good health. The chain combines TRBV20-1 with TRBJ2-5; 14 nucleotides align to TRBD2. This chain's CDR3 is CSARRLAGGWEETQYF. CDR3 in DNA: TGCAGTGCTAGAAGACTAGCGGGAGGGTGGGAAGAGACCCAGTACTTC.